One sample yielded the 22 T cell receptor beta chains listed below, sequenced in a study of patients and donors after allogeneic stem cell transplantation. TCRdb re-called the RT-PCR reads through MiXCR, storing one row per CDR3 protein. This sample yields 920,000 or so distinct CDR3 sequences, of which approximately 19% are seen a single time; around 5.5% belongs to the top ten. The sample was blood, either unsorted or a sorted T cell fraction (not recorded which). The receptor source for this set is a human donor who was either an allogeneic HSCT recipient or a stem cell or donor lymphocyte infusion donor (not recorded which). It is not recorded whose cells these are; they may come from a transplant donor.

The V gene is TRBV27, the J gene TRBJ2-7; a weak D match, TRBD2 (6 bases). The CDR3 has 13 amino acids. Looked up from germline, CDR1 is MNHEY and CDR2 is SMNVEV (reference sequence). Between the trimmed V and J ends, which lost 10 bases and 4 bases, there was a span of 17 bases. CDR3 nucleotide sequence: TGTGCCACCGCAAGGAGGGCCGGTTACGAGCAGTACTTC. Its translation: CATARRAGYEQYF.

The chain joins TRBV5-1 to TRBJ2-1; D is possibly TRBD1 (5 bases). Germline V CDR1 and CDR2: SGHRS, YFSETQ. The CDR3 covers 14 residues. The V gene lost 1 base and the J gene lost 8 bases, with 13 bases spanning the gap. CDR3: CASSLQGVGDEQFF. The DNA for the CDR3 is TGCGCCAGCAGCTTGCAGGGCGTAGGCGATGAGCAGTTCTTC.

The table lists this clonotype with a few counts. V and J are TRBV12-3 or TRBV12-4 and TRBJ2-5; 14 bases line up with TRBD2. This CDR3 contains 15 residues. The ends lost 6 bases at V and 4 bases at J; junction bases unmatched: 4. In DNA, the CDR3 is TGTGCCAGCAGCCGACTAGCGGGAGGGGGAGAGACCCAGTACTTC. Its protein product is CASSRLAGGGETQYF.

This clonotype was detected a few times. The chain is built from TRBV12-3 or TRBV12-4 and TRBJ1-3; 7 bases are shared with TRBD1. CDR3 length equals 15 residues. Losses at the gene ends were 4 bases for V and 4 bases for J; bases not matched to a gene: 7. The CDR3 bases are TGTGCCAGCAGTTCCGCAGGGGGTTCGGGAAACACCATATATTTT. Its protein product is CASSSAGGSGNTIYF.

The chain recombines TRBV7-2 with TRBJ1-2, with 8 nucleotides matching TRBD1. The CDR3 covers 14 residues. The trim removed 5 bases at V and 7 bases at J, leaving 9 bases unmatched. Germline CDR1 SGHTA, CDR2 FQGNSA. The CDR3 nucleotides read TGTGCCAGCAGCAATAGGGACAGGAGCATTGGCTACACCTTC. Its protein is CASSNRDRSIGYTF.

This clonotype was counted between two and nine times. This chain joins TRBV4-2 and TRBJ1-2; a weak D match, TRBD1 (6 bases). This CDR3 has 17 residues. The V gene's germline CDR1 is LGHNA and CDR2 YNFKEQ. Trimming shortened V by 2 bases and J by 8 bases, and 24 bases separated the two germline ends. The CDR3 region is CASSQLTTGPLEGGYTF. For the CDR3, the DNA is TGTGCCAGCAGCCAACTTACAACAGGGCCACTTGAGGGGGGCTACACCTTC.

This clonotype showed up many times. The chain combines TRBV5-8 with TRBJ1-5; tentatively, D is TRBD1 (6 bases). The germline gives CDR1 SGHTS, CDR2 YDEGEE. CDR3 length: 15 residues. V lost 0 bases and J 6 bases, leaving 13 bases between the germline ends. CDR3 sequence reads: CASSLGIQGSQPQHF. In nucleotides, the CDR3 is TGTGCCAGCAGCTTGGGGATCCAGGGGAGTCAGCCCCAGCATTTT.

This clonotype was counted between two and nine times. The V and J genes are TRBV6-2 or TRBV6-3 and TRBJ2-1, with 11 nucleotides matching TRBD1. The V segment lost 9 bases and the J segment 9 bases; nucleotides outside the gene matches: 10. Germline CDR1 is MNHEY and CDR2 is SVGEGT. This CDR3 region has 14 residues. The CDR3 DNA sequence: TGTGCCAGTAACCGGGACAGGGGGAATAGTGAGCAGTTCTTC. This gives the protein CASNRDRGNSEQFF.

This clonotype was seen only a few times. The chain recombines TRBV24-1 with TRBJ1-6; 7 nucleotides align to TRBD1. The V segment lost 5 bases and the J segment 7 bases; nucleotides outside the gene matches: 4. CDR3 size: 14 residues. CDR1 KGHDR and CDR2 SFDVKD come from the germline V gene. The CDR3 nucleotides are TGTGCCACCAGTGGGAACAGGGGAAATTCACCCCTCCACTTT. It codes for CATSGNRGNSPLHF.

This chain uses TRBV6-1 with TRBJ2-5; TRBD2 aligns across 10 bases. V lost 2 bases, J lost 0 bases, and 6 bases stayed unmatched. The V gene's germline CDR1 is MNHNS and CDR2 SASEGT. This CDR3 contains 17 residues. CDR3: CASSELLAGPYQETQYF. The CDR3 DNA sequence: TGTGCCAGCAGTGAACTACTAGCGGGACCGTACCAAGAGACCCAGTACTTC.

The chain carries TRBV18 and TRBJ2-2; 8 positions agree with TRBD1. In germline, CDR1 is KGHSH, CDR2 LQKENI. V lost 4 bases and J lost 1; bases outside the gene matches: 8. The CDR3 extends over 17 amino acids. DNA for the CDR3: TGTGCCAGCTCACGATCTTCCGGGACAGGGAACACCGGGGAGCTGTTTTTT. This codes for CASSRSSGTGNTGELFF.

This clonotype has a handful of counts. The rearrangement joins TRBV2 to TRBJ2-1; 9 bases are a match to TRBD2. V shed 5 bases and J 5 bases; nucleotides not matched to a gene: 10. CDR3 length: 16 residues. Germline V CDR1 and CDR2: SNHLY, FYNNEI. The CDR3 sequence: CASSRDAGGMDNEQFF. The DNA for the CDR3 is TGTGCCAGCAGTAGGGATGCGGGGGGGATGGACAATGAGCAGTTCTTC.

The rearrangement joins TRBV9 to TRBJ2-5; tentatively, D is TRBD1 or TRBD2 (5 bases each). The CDR3 contains 15 residues. The V end lost 3 bases, the J end lost 3 bases, and 15 bases lay between the germline ends. Germline CDR1 reads SGDLS; CDR2 reads YYNGEE. CDR3 sequence: CASSARGAAEETQYF. CDR3 nucleotide sequence: TGTGCCAGCAGCGCCCGAGGGGCGGCCGAAGAGACCCAGTACTTC.

This clonotype has just a few counts. J is TRBJ1-3 and V is TRBV7-2; D unresolved. This CDR3 has 14 residues. The V and J ends lost 5 bases and 4 bases respectively, with 12 bases between them. CDR1 is SGHTA and CDR2 is FQGNSA in the germline V gene. This chain's CDR3 is CASSRDLLGNTIYF. The CDR3 DNA sequence: TGTGCCAGCAGCCGAGATCTATTGGGAAACACCATATATTTT. The entire variable domain, with the rest obtained from reference TRBV7-2 and TRBJ1-3, is as follows: GAGVSQSPSNKVTEKGKDVELRCDPISGHTALYWYRQSLGQGLEFLIYFQGNSAPDKSGLPSDRFSAERTGGSVSTLTIQRTQQEDSAVYLCASSRDLLGNTIYFGEGSWLTVV.

This clonotype occurred many times. V is TRBV12-3 or TRBV12-4 and J is TRBJ1-2; the match to TRBD1 covers 10 bases. Trimming took 1 base from V and 10 from J; bases not matched to a gene: 3. The CDR3 length is 13 residues. The CDR3 here is CASSLGDRGYYTF. CDR3 DNA: TGTGCCAGCAGTTTAGGGGACAGGGGATACTACACCTTC.

The rearrangement joins TRBV4-1 to TRBJ1-2, with D unclear. The ends were cut back, 1 base at V and 4 bases at J, with 13 bases in the middle. The CDR3 extends over 15 amino acids. Germline loops: CDR1 MGHRA, CDR2 YSYEKL. CDR3 DNA: TGCGCCAGCAGCCAAGGTCGGGAGCCGACCTATGGCTACACCTTC. It codes for CASSQGREPTYGYTF.

The chain joins TRBV14 to TRBJ1-2; the D gene is possibly TRBD1 (6 bases). CDR3 length: 16 residues. Deletions cut 3 bases from V and 2 bases from J, with 16 bases between. Germline-derived CDR1 and CDR2 are SGHDN and FVKESK. DNA of the CDR3: TGTGCCAGCAGCCACAGCTTCAGGGGCTTAAACTATGGCTACACCTTC. Translating gives CASSHSFRGLNYGYTF.

The chain is built from TRBV27 and TRBJ2-1; TRBD2 matches 7 bases. Losses at the gene ends were 1 base for V and 1 base for J; bases not matched to a gene: 10. This CDR3 comprises 18 residues. The V gene's germline CDR1 is MNHEY and CDR2 SMNVEV (reference sequence). CDR3 DNA sequence: TGTGCCAGCAGTTTATGGGGCGGGGGACCCTTTTCCTACAATGAGCAGTTCTTC. This gives the protein CASSLWGGGPFSYNEQFF.

The V call is TRBV7-7, the J call TRBJ2-1; TRBD1 might be the D (5 bases). This CDR3 region has 17 residues. In germline, CDR1 is SSHAT, CDR2 FNYEAQ (reference sequence). Trimming removed 5 bases at V and 0 bases at J, with 17 bases between. The CDR3 sequence: CASSQKGTGSSYNEQFF. The DNA for the CDR3 is TGTGCCAGCAGCCAAAAAGGTACAGGCAGCTCCTACAATGAGCAGTTCTTC. Filled out from reference TRBV7-7 and TRBJ2-1, the complete variable domain reads GAGVSQSPRYKVTKRGQDVTLRCDPISSHATLYWYQQALGQGPEFLTYFNYEAQPDKSGLPSDRFSAERPEGSISTLTIQRTEQRDSAMYRCASSQKGTGSSYNEQFFGPGTRLTVL.

This clonotype was seen only a few times. The chain joins TRBV7-9 to TRBJ2-5; possible D gene TRBD2, 6 bases. This CDR3 spans 14 amino acids. Per the germline V gene, CDR1 is SEHNR and CDR2 is FQNEAQ (reference sequence). Trimming removed 5 bases at V and 6 bases at J, with 16 bases between. The CDR3 reads CASSSRDGGKTQYF. The CDR3 DNA is TGTGCCAGCAGCAGCAGGGACGGGGGAAAGACCCAGTACTTC.

This clonotype was counted a few times. The chain recombines TRBV3-1 with TRBJ2-1; no clear D. The ends were cut back, 0 bases at V and 7 bases at J, with 22 bases in the middle. This CDR3 contains 18 residues. Germline loops: CDR1 LGHDT, CDR2 YNNKEL (reference sequence). The CDR3 sequence is CASSQDGIARRARNEQFF. Here the CDR3 DNA reads TGTGCCAGCAGCCAAGATGGGATAGCCCGTAGGGCTAGGAATGAGCAGTTCTTC.

Here the CDR3 reads CASSQAGTSALEQYF. CDR3 coding DNA: TGCGCCAGCAGCCAAGCAGGGACATCCGCCTTAGAGCAGTACTTC. The rearrangement uses TRBV4-1 and TRBJ2-7; TRBD1 is a possible D gene (6 bases). Germline V lookup: CDR1 MGHRA, CDR2 YSYEKL. V lost 1 base to trimming and J lost 7 bases, with 17 bases between them. The CDR3 totals 15 residues.